The clone carrying this T cell receptor (beta chain) is medium-sized within its sample. The entry originates in a study of tumor-infiltrating lymphocytes in oesophageal squamous cell carcinoma. MiXCR, applied by TCRdb to the PCR reads, yields one record per CDR3 protein. The sample holds about 14,000 distinct CDR3 sequences; almost 50% are singletons and the top ten take 14%. The CDR3 is 15 residues long. Germline V CDR1 and CDR2: MDHEN, SYDVKM. V shed 2 bases and J 6 bases; nucleotides not matched to a gene: 2. The receptor's source is a male donor with esophageal squamous cell carcinoma. What was sequenced was blood. The rearrangement joins TRBV28 to TRBJ2-1; 12 nucleotides align to TRBD2. As DNA, the CDR3 is TGTGCCAGCAGTTTAGCGACTAGCGGGAGCAATGAGCAGTTCTTC. Translation gives CASSLATSGSNEQFF.